Presented here are 6 T cell receptor beta chains from one specimen sequenced in a study of cytomegalovirus exposure and HLA in healthy donors. Primers: 60 Vbeta forward and 13 Jbeta reverse. This table comes from immunoSEQ multiplex PCR, and its TCRdb copy is limited to in-frame clones, with some not included. The table has about 150,000 clones, under 75% seen once. Sequencing was carried out using PBMCs. Receptors were obtained from a woman aged 55-75 years in good health and CMV-seropositive.

The chain has TRBV28 and TRBJ1-5; 9 bases map to TRBD1. The CDR3 is 15 amino acids. V shed 8 bases, J shed 7 bases, and the junction held 12 bases outside the gene matches. Looked up from germline, CDR1 is MDHEN and CDR2 is SYDVKM. The DNA for the CDR3 is TGTGCCAGCGCCCAGGGACAGGGCAGGAGACAGCCCCAGCATTTT. Its translation is CASAQGQGRRQPQHF.

The chain has TRBV28 and TRBJ2-5; 7 bases line up with TRBD2. The germline V gene has CDR1 MDHEN and CDR2 SYDVKM. V shed 7 bases and J 5 bases; nucleotides not matched to a gene: 16. The CDR3 runs to 16 residues. CDR3 protein: CASTPTGGGLGETQYF. The CDR3 DNA follows: TGTGCCAGCACCCCAACTGGGGGAGGGCTCGGTGAGACCCAGTACTTC.

In nucleotides, the CDR3 is TGTGCCAGCAGTTTAAAATACGGACAGTTCCAAGAGACCCAGTACTTC. Protein: CASSLKYGQFQETQYF. The chain joins TRBV27 to TRBJ2-5; a weak D match, TRBD1 (6 bases). The germline V and J ends were trimmed by 2 bases and 1 base, with 14 bases remaining between them. This CDR3 is 16 amino acids long. The germline gives CDR1 MNHEY, CDR2 SMNVEV (reference sequence).

This sequence joins TRBV7-9 and TRBJ2-3; 7 nucleotides match TRBD2. The junction had 11 bases not matched to a gene; V was cut back by 1 base and J by 4 bases. The CDR3 length is 17 residues. Germline loops: CDR1 SEHNR, CDR2 FQNEAQ (reference sequence). The DNA of the CDR3 is TGTGCCAGCAGCTTAGGGTTTCGGGGGGAGAGCCCAGATACGCAGTATTTT. Amino acid sequence: CASSLGFRGESPDTQYF.

This sequence joins TRBV5-1 and TRBJ2-7; TRBD2 might be the D (6 bases). The CDR3 spans 15 residues. The germline V gene has CDR1 SGHRS and CDR2 YFSETQ. With 0 bases removed from V and 2 bases from J, the gap between germline ends came to 12 bases. CDR3 sequence reads: CASSLVAGTTYEQYF. The CDR3 bases are TGCGCCAGCAGCTTGGTTGCGGGAACCACCTACGAGCAGTACTTC.

The chain uses TRBV6-5 and TRBJ1-2, with no clear D. V was trimmed by 5 bases and J by 1 base, leaving 5 bases between them. Germline V gene data show CDR1 as MNHEY and CDR2 as SVGAGI. This CDR3 spans 12 amino acids. In nucleotides, the CDR3 is TGTGCCAGCAGTGCGGTTAACTATGGCTACACCTTC. This translates into CASSAVNYGYTF.